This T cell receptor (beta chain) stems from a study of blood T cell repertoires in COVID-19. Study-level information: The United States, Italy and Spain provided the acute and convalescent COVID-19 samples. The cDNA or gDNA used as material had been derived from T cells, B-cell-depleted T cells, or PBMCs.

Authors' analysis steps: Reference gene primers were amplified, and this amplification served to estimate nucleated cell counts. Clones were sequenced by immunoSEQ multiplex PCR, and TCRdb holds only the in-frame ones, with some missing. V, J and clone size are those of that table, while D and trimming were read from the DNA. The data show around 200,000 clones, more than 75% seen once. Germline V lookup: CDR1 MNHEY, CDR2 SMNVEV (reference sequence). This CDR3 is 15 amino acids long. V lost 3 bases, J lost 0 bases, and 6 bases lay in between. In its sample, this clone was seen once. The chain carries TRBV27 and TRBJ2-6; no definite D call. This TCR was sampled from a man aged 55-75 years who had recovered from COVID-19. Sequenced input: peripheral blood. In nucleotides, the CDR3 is TGTGCCAGCAGTTTCGGGTTCTCTGGGGCCAACGTCCTGACTTTC. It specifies CASSFGFSGANVLTF. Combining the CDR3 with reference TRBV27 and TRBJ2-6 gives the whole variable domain EAQVTQNPRYLITVTGKKLTVTCSQNMNHEYMSWYRQDPGLGLRQIYYSMNVEVTDKGDVPEGYKVSRKEKRNFPLILESPSPNQTSLYFCASSFGFSGANVLTFGAGSRLTVL.